Shown below are 31 T cell receptor beta chains from a single sample sequenced in a study of blood T cell repertoires in COVID-19. Using immunoSEQ multiplex PCR, the repertoire was profiled, and TCRdb retains in-frame clones only, with some absent. The sample has under 300,000 clones; about nine tenths are singletons. Sequencing was carried out using PBMCs or T cells enriched from blood (not recorded which). The receptors come from a woman in her 30s with acute COVID-19.

The chain uses TRBV9 and TRBJ2-2; TRBD1 matches 8 bases. CDR3 length: 16 residues. Germline V gene sequence: CDR1 SGDLS, CDR2 YYNGEE. V trimming: 0 bases; J trimming: 5 bases; junction bases outside the gene matches: 6. The CDR3 loop reads CASSVAPDRETGELFF. In DNA, the CDR3 is TGTGCCAGCAGCGTAGCTCCGGACAGGGAGACCGGGGAGCTGTTTTTT.

This clone turned up a few times. The chain combines TRBV19 with TRBJ1-4; D remains unclear. Trimming took 4 bases from V and 0 from J, leaving 6 bases between them. Germline V lookup: CDR1 LNHDA, CDR2 SQIVND (reference sequence). This CDR3 spans 14 amino acids. Written as DNA, the CDR3 is TGTGCCAGTAGTAGTCTACCAACTAATGAAAAACTGTTTTTT. Its protein is CASSSLPTNEKLFF.

The rearrangement links TRBV29-1 to TRBJ1-1, with D possibly being TRBD1 (6 bases). The CDR3 is 13 amino acids. Germline V gene sequence: CDR1 SQVTM, CDR2 ANQGSEA. Here the CDR3 DNA reads TGCATCCGGGGGGGGCGGCTGAACACTGAAGCTTTCTTT. Translated, it gives CIRGGRLNTEAFF.

The chain uses TRBV9 and TRBJ1-2; TRBD1 matches at 7 bases. With V trimmed by 4 bases and J by 7 bases, 10 bases remained unmatched. The CDR3 covers 14 residues. CDR1 is SGDLS, CDR2 YYNGEE, per germline. The CDR3 DNA is TGTGCCAGCAGCACCAGTACAGGGGATGCTGGCTACACCTTC. This translates into CASSTSTGDAGYTF.

This clone was detected once. This CDR3 reads CASSLAGTGDEKLFF. CDR3 DNA sequence: TGTGCCAGCAGTTTAGCGGGGACTGGGGACGAAAAACTGTTTTTT. The chain carries TRBV27 and TRBJ1-4, with D possibly being TRBD1 (5 bases). V lost 2 bases and J 8 bases, leaving 15 bases between the germline ends. Germline V lookup: CDR1 MNHEY, CDR2 SMNVEV (reference sequence). This CDR3 has 15 residues.

The sample holds a few counts of this clone. The chain couples TRBV7-9 to TRBJ1-5; D remains ambiguous. Germline V gene lookup returns CDR1 SEHNR and CDR2 FQNEAQ (reference sequence). The germline V and J ends were trimmed by 1 base and 6 bases, with 16 bases remaining between them. The CDR3 contains 16 residues. The CDR3 is CASSLELTGAGQPQHF. The CDR3 nucleotides read TGTGCCAGCAGCTTAGAGCTGACCGGAGCGGGTCAGCCCCAGCATTTT.

The chain links TRBV20-1 to TRBJ1-5; no definite D call. This CDR3 has 15 residues. V was trimmed by 3 bases and J by 5 bases, leaving 17 bases between them. Germline CDR1 reads DFQATT; CDR2 reads SNEGSKA (reference sequence). CDR3 region: CSASTVLLPDQPQHF. In DNA, the CDR3 is TGCAGTGCTAGTACGGTTCTGCTTCCTGATCAGCCCCAGCATTTT.

The CDR3 nucleotides are TGTGCCAGCAGGAAAGGCCGACTAAATTCACCCCTCCACTTT. Its translation is CASRKGRLNSPLHF. The chain carries TRBV2 and TRBJ1-6; D ambiguous. This CDR3 spans 14 amino acids. From germline, CDR1 is SNHLY and CDR2 FYNNEI. V was shortened by 6 bases and J by 7 bases, with 13 bases between the two germline ends.

This chain connects TRBV27 to TRBJ1-5; TRBD1 matches at 10 bases. Germline-derived CDR1 and CDR2 are MNHEY and SMNVEV (reference sequence). With 2 bases clipped from V and 6 bases from J, the junction kept 4 bases outside the gene matches. The CDR3 consists of 15 residues. CDR3: CASSLRQGASQPQHF. CDR3 nucleotides: TGTGCCAGCAGTTTAAGACAGGGGGCTAGTCAGCCCCAGCATTTT.

The chain recombines TRBV6-5 with TRBJ2-1, with TRBD2 matching 7 bases. The CDR3 runs 12 residues. After removal of 2 bases from V and 10 bases from J, the junction contained 2 bases not matched to a gene. The V gene's germline CDR1 is MNHEY and CDR2 SVGAGI. The CDR3 here is CASSYMGGEQFF. CDR3 in DNA: TGTGCCAGCAGTTACATGGGAGGGGAGCAGTTCTTC.

The genes are TRBV12-3 or TRBV12-4 and TRBJ1-2; possibly TRBD1 for D (5 bases). The CDR3 extends over 13 amino acids. V lost 6 bases and J lost 4, with 12 bases in between. CDR3 DNA sequence: TGTGCCAGCAGCCCCCAGGGAAGCTATGGCTACACCTTC. Translating gives CASSPQGSYGYTF.

This chain connects TRBV5-1 to TRBJ2-5, with 7 bases lining up with TRBD1. J was trimmed by 4 bases and V by 5 bases; bases with no gene match: 8. CDR1 and CDR2 from the germline V gene are SGHRS and YFSETQ. The CDR3 length is 14 residues. The CDR3 sequence is CASSYPGQLETQYF. The CDR3 nucleotides are TGCGCCAGCAGTTATCCGGGACAGTTAGAGACCCAGTACTTC.

The chain recombines TRBV18 with TRBJ1-3, with a tentative D call TRBD1 (6 bases). The V end lost 6 bases, the J end lost 0 bases, and 21 bases lay between the germline ends. CDR3 length: 18 amino acids. Germline lookup yields CDR1 KGHSH and CDR2 LQKENI. The chain's CDR3 is CASSLTRPDSHSGNTIYF. The CDR3 coding sequence is TGTGCCAGCTCCCTTACCAGACCGGACAGCCACTCTGGAAACACCATATATTTT.

This chain uses TRBV29-1 with TRBJ1-1; 8 bases map to TRBD1. Germline V lookup: CDR1 SQVTM, CDR2 ANQGSEA. V dropped 6 bases and J dropped 1; count of bases not matched to a gene: 7. The CDR3 totals 14 residues. CDR3 DNA: TGCAGCGTACGACAGGGGACATCGAACACTGAAGCTTTCTTT. It is translated as CSVRQGTSNTEAFF.

The rearrangement joins TRBV20-1 to TRBJ1-2; 7 nucleotides match TRBD1. The CDR3 runs 11 residues. With 1 base clipped from V and 8 bases from J, the junction kept 1 base outside the gene matches. The germline gives CDR1 DFQATT, CDR2 SNEGSKA (reference sequence). CDR3 sequence reads: CSARAGGGYTF. The DNA for the CDR3 is TGCAGTGCTAGAGCAGGGGGAGGCTACACCTTC.

The chain is built from TRBV3-1 (or the pseudogene TRBV3-2) and TRBJ2-5; D perhaps matches TRBD2 (5 bases). Deletions cut 1 base from V and 5 bases from J, with 14 bases between. CDR1 and CDR2 from the germline V gene are LGHDT and YNNKEL (reference sequence). The CDR3 loop spans 15 amino acids. The CDR3 loop is CASSQALQRVETQYF. In DNA form, the CDR3 reads TGTGCCAGCAGCCAAGCCCTGCAGAGGGTGGAGACCCAGTACTTC.

As for this clone: Other DNA sequences in this sample translate to the same CDR3. The chain joins TRBV19 to TRBJ1-5, with 8 positions matching TRBD1. The CDR3 has 12 amino acids. Germline CDR1 and CDR2: LNHDA and SQIVND (reference sequence). V lost 9 bases, J lost 6 bases, and 4 bases stayed unmatched. The CDR3 sequence is CASTTGVQPQHF. Written as DNA, the CDR3 is TGTGCCAGCACGACAGGGGTTCAGCCCCAGCATTTT.

V gene TRBV27 combines with J gene TRBJ2-3; the match to TRBD2 covers 9 bases. Germline V lookup: CDR1 MNHEY, CDR2 SMNVEV (reference sequence). The CDR3 sequence is 13 residues long. J was trimmed by 7 bases and V by 2 bases; bases with no gene match: 1. The CDR3 DNA reads TGTGCCAGCAGTTTAGCGGGGGGGAATACGCAGTATTTT. It codes for CASSLAGGNTQYF.

V usage is TRBV18 and J usage is TRBJ1-3; 12 bases are shared with TRBD1. V gave up 0 bases and J gave up 5 bases; unmatched junction bases: 8. The CDR3 spans 18 residues. CDR1 and CDR2 from the germline V gene are KGHSH and LQKENI. Here the CDR3 reads CASSPPGQGALGRNTIYF. CDR3 nucleotide sequence: TGTGCCAGCTCACCACCGGGACAGGGGGCTTTAGGACGAAACACCATATATTTT.

The J gene is TRBJ2-1, the V gene TRBV18, with TRBD2 identical over 11 bases. V lost 3 bases, J lost 6 bases, and 16 bases stayed unmatched. Germline V gene data show CDR1 as KGHSH and CDR2 as LQKENI. The CDR3 runs to 19 residues. CDR3 residues: CASSPEGRPGLAVFNEQFF. The DNA for the CDR3 is TGTGCCAGCTCACCGGAGGGCAGACCGGGACTAGCGGTATTCAATGAGCAGTTCTTC. The full variable domain, rest sourced from reference TRBV18 and TRBJ2-1, is NAGVMQNPRHLVRRRGQEARLRCSPMKGHSHVYWYRQLPEEGLKFMVYLQKENIIDESGMPKERFSAEFPKEGPSILRIQQVVRGDSAAYFCASSPEGRPGLAVFNEQFFGPGTRLTVL.

The V call is TRBV19, the J call TRBJ1-1; D is ambiguous. V lost 9 bases and J 3 bases, leaving 14 bases between the germline ends. CDR1 is LNHDA and CDR2 is SQIVND in the germline V gene (reference sequence). The length of the CDR3 is 13 residues. Here the CDR3 DNA reads TGTGCCAGCCGGGTGAGGTCGGACACTGAAGCTTTCTTT. This codes for CASRVRSDTEAFF.

The V gene is TRBV27, the J gene TRBJ2-5; 7 bases are a match to TRBD1. The CDR3 consists of 13 residues. Trimming removed 7 bases from V and 5 bases from J; junction bases left unmatched: 7. CDR1 is MNHEY and CDR2 is SMNVEV in the germline V gene (reference sequence). CDR3 loop: CASTPDRVETQYF. CDR3 nucleotide sequence: TGTGCCAGCACCCCCGACAGGGTGGAGACCCAGTACTTC.

The rearrangement joins TRBV11-3 to TRBJ1-5, with a tentative D call TRBD1 (5 bases). Per the germline V gene, CDR1 is SGHNT and CDR2 is YENEEA. CDR3 length: 18 amino acids. V lost 0 bases and J 2 bases, leaving 17 bases between the germline ends. The CDR3 coding sequence is TGTGCCAGCAGCTTAGAGGGGGGACGGGGAAGAGGCAATCAGCCCCAGCATTTT. This gives the protein CASSLEGGRGRGNQPQHF.

Here the CDR3 reads CASSLWVVGDRGYEQYF. The CDR3 DNA reads TGTGCCAGCAGCTTATGGGTCGTGGGTGACAGGGGCTACGAGCAGTACTTC. This rearrangement joins TRBV7-8 to TRBJ2-7, with TRBD1 matching 8 bases. Germline-derived CDR1 and CDR2 are SGHVS and FQNEAQ. This CDR3 has 17 amino acids. Trimming cost V 2 bases and J 3 bases; bases outside gene matches: 12.

The CDR3 DNA sequence: TGTGCCAGCAGCAAGACTCGCCCCGGGCTCGGCGGGGGGCAGCCCCAGCATTTT. This sequence encodes CASSKTRPGLGGGQPQHF. The V and J genes are TRBV7-9 and TRBJ1-5; D might be TRBD1 (5 bases). The germline V gene has CDR1 SEHNR and CDR2 FQNEAQ (reference sequence). The length of the CDR3 is 18 residues. The ends were cut back, 5 bases at V and 7 bases at J, with 27 bases in the middle.

The chain couples TRBV19 to TRBJ2-3; D unresolved. V gave up 2 bases and J gave up 3 bases, with 9 bases separating them. The CDR3 is made up of 14 amino acids. Germline values: CDR1 LNHDA, CDR2 SQIVND (reference sequence). DNA of the CDR3: TGTGCCAGTAGTATATTGAGGAGAACAGATACGCAGTATTTT. Residues: CASSILRRTDTQYF.

The chain uses TRBV2 and TRBJ2-1, with 11 bases aligning to TRBD2. Germline V gene sequence: CDR1 SNHLY, CDR2 FYNNEI. V shed 5 bases, J shed 4 bases, and the junction held 4 bases outside the gene matches. The CDR3 consists of 15 residues. Written as DNA, the CDR3 is TGTGCCAGCAGTACTAGCGGGGGAGAGTACAATGAGCAGTTCTTC. It specifies CASSTSGGEYNEQFF.

The V gene is TRBV10-3, the J gene TRBJ2-1; perhaps TRBD1 as D (6 bases). Trimming cost V 6 bases and J 4 bases, with 16 bases left between them. This CDR3 has 15 amino acids. CDR1 and CDR2 (germline): ENHRY, SYGVKD. The CDR3 DNA reads as TGTGCCATCAGCGAAACAGGGCTGGGGTACAATGAGCAGTTCTTC. It is translated as CAISETGLGYNEQFF.

The V and J genes are TRBV2 and TRBJ1-1, with D unresolved. Germline CDR1 SNHLY, CDR2 FYNNEI. V lost 3 bases and J 1 base, leaving 6 bases between the germline ends. The CDR3 spans 13 residues. Here the CDR3 reads CASSDAGNTEAFF. Here the CDR3 DNA reads TGTGCCAGCAGTGACGCAGGGAACACTGAAGCTTTCTTT.

The V gene is TRBV5-4, the J gene TRBJ1-2, with 11 bases matching TRBD1. The ends lost 3 bases at V and 4 bases at J; junction bases unmatched: 11. The CDR3 contains 17 residues. The germline CDR1 and CDR2 sequences are SGHNT and YYREEE (reference sequence). CDR3 sequence reads: CASSSGPFGTGGYGYTF. CDR3 sequence (DNA): TGTGCCAGCAGCTCCGGCCCATTCGGGACAGGGGGCTATGGCTACACCTTC.

Here the CDR3 DNA reads TGTGCCAGCAGCCGTGGTCTAGCGAACTACGAGCAGTACTTC. Its translation: CASSRGLANYEQYF. The chain links TRBV13 to TRBJ2-7; D may be TRBD2 (6 bases). The germline V gene encodes CDR1 PRHDT and CDR2 FYEKMQ (reference sequence). The CDR3 totals 14 residues. V dropped 5 bases and J dropped 3 bases, with 14 bases sitting between them.